These 10 T cell receptor beta chains originate from one sample sequenced in a study of cytotoxic CD8 clonotypes in ibrutinib-treated CLL. Here immunoSEQ multiplex PCR was the method, and the copy in TCRdb shows in-frame clones only, minus some. The profile shows tens of thousands of clones, under 75% of them singletons. The sequencing used PBMCs, collected after 12 months of ibrutinib treatment. These receptor sequences come from a human donor with chronic lymphocytic leukemia.

The genes are TRBV14 and TRBJ2-7, with 8 bases that match TRBD2. V dropped 4 bases and J dropped 6; count of bases not matched to a gene: 8. There are 14 residues in the CDR3. The germline V gene encodes CDR1 SGHDN and CDR2 FVKESK. The CDR3 reads CASSPGRGSREQYF. CDR3 sequence (DNA): TGTGCCAGCAGCCCCGGGAGGGGGTCTCGCGAGCAGTACTTC.

The chain couples TRBV5-1 to TRBJ2-1; possibly TRBD1 or TRBD2 for D (5 bases each). Germline V gene sequence: CDR1 SGHRS, CDR2 YFSETQ. CDR3 length: 13 residues. Trimming shortened V by 4 bases and J by 4 bases, and 9 bases separated the two germline ends. The CDR3 coding sequence is TGCGCCAGCAGCCTGGGGACGTACAATGAGCAGTTCTTC. Amino acid sequence: CASSLGTYNEQFF.

The rearrangement joins TRBV5-6 to TRBJ2-1; D assignment may be TRBD1 or TRBD2 (7 bases each). CDR3 length: 13 residues. From germline, CDR1 is SGHDT and CDR2 YYEEEE. The ends were cut back, 4 bases at V and 6 bases at J, with 11 bases in the middle. CDR3 in amino acids: CASSGRGGNEQFF. In DNA, the CDR3 is TGTGCCAGCAGCGGCAGGGGGGGCAATGAGCAGTTCTTC.

The chain carries TRBV27 and TRBJ2-7; D is unresolved. Per the germline V gene, CDR1 is MNHEY and CDR2 is SMNVEV (reference sequence). V lost 2 bases and J lost 7, with 15 bases in between. This CDR3 has 14 residues. The CDR3: CASSLAATPLEQYF. As DNA, the CDR3 is TGTGCCAGCAGTTTAGCCGCGACACCTTTGGAGCAGTACTTC.

The chain carries TRBV4-1 and TRBJ2-1; D unclear. CDR1 is MGHRA and CDR2 is YSYEKL in the germline V gene. The CDR3 contains 14 residues. The V end lost 0 bases, the J end lost 6 bases, and 9 bases lay between the germline ends. CDR3 sequence: CASSQDDTFNEQFF. The CDR3 nucleotides are TGCGCCAGCAGCCAAGATGATACTTTCAATGAGCAGTTCTTC.

J is TRBJ2-3 and V is TRBV10-3; TRBD1 might be the D (6 bases). Trimming stripped 6 bases from V and 4 bases from J, with 11 bases between. CDR1 and CDR2 from the germline V gene are ENHRY and SYGVKD. The CDR3 extends over 13 amino acids. This chain's CDR3 is CAISTGQPDTQYF. CDR3 nucleotide sequence: TGTGCCATCAGCACCGGACAGCCAGATACGCAGTATTTT.

The chain combines TRBV7-6 with TRBJ2-1; 8 bases align to TRBD2. V trimming: 5 bases; J trimming: 0 bases; junction bases outside the gene matches: 9. This CDR3 spans 17 amino acids. Looked up from germline, CDR1 is SGHVS and CDR2 is FNYEAQ. CDR3 nucleotide sequence: TGTGCCAGCAGCCCCGGTACGGGGGGGAGCTCCTACAATGAGCAGTTCTTC. This sequence encodes CASSPGTGGSSYNEQFF. Looking up the rest from reference TRBV7-6 and TRBJ2-1 gives the full variable domain: GAGVSQSPRYKVTKRGQDVALRCDPISGHVSLYWYRQALGQGPEFLTYFNYEAQQDKSGLPNDRFSAERPEGSISTLTIQRTEQRDSAMYRCASSPGTGGSSYNEQFFGPGTRLTVL.

The CDR3 spells CASSVDLAGGPTNIQYF. CDR3 nucleotide sequence: TGTGCCAGCAGCGTAGATCTAGCGGGGGGCCCGACAAACATTCAGTACTTC. The chain links TRBV9 to TRBJ2-4; 11 nucleotides match TRBD2. There are 17 residues in the CDR3. The junction had 8 bases not matched to a gene; V was cut back by 0 bases and J by 6 bases. Germline CDR1 SGDLS, CDR2 YYNGEE.

V is TRBV11-1 and J is TRBJ1-1, with 7 bases aligning to TRBD1. V was pared by 5 bases and J by 0 bases, with 6 bases of the junction left unmatched. The length of the CDR3 is 15 residues. Germline V lookup: CDR1 SGHAT, CDR2 FQDESV (reference sequence). As DNA, the CDR3 is TGTGCCAGCAGCCAATCGACAGGGCTGAACACTGAAGCTTTCTTT. This gives the protein CASSQSTGLNTEAFF.

The table lists this clone with a few counts. The chain carries TRBV19 and TRBJ1-4; tentatively, D is TRBD1 (6 bases). The CDR3 length is 12 residues. Germline lookup yields CDR1 LNHDA and CDR2 SQIVND (reference sequence). The V and J ends lost 3 bases and 7 bases respectively, with 6 bases between them. CDR3 nucleotide sequence: TGTGCCAGTAGTATCAGGGGTGAAAAACTGTTTTTT. Translation gives CASSIRGEKLFF.